Presented here are 20 T cell receptor beta chains from one specimen sequenced in a study of tumor and adjacent non-tumor tissue in lung cancer. TCRbeta libraries were built with three rounds of nested PCR, modified from ARM-PCR. Each CDR3 protein is one row after TCRdb ran MiXCR on the multiplex PCR reads. The sample has tens of thousands of distinct CDR3 sequences, roughly 60% seen once; the top ten hold around 30%. No cell sorting was done before RNA was extracted from the tissue. More than 3 cm separated this lung sample from the edge of the tumor. Sequenced input: distant non-tumor lung tissue. These receptors came from a woman between 70 and 85 years old with non-small cell lung cancer.

Concerning this clonotype itself: A much larger clone differs from this one at a single base, so this may be a read error. Because it lacks the conserved phenylalanine or tryptophan at the end, this CDR3 is likely a read error. The chain uses TRBV2 and TRBJ2-7; D is unclear. Germline V gives CDR1 SNHLY, CDR2 FYNNEI. The V end was cut by 4 bases, the J end by 2 bases, with 3 bases between. CDR3 length: 11 amino acids. The chain's CDR3 is CASSGTYEQYI. The CDR3 DNA follows: TGTGCCAGCAGTGGGACCTACGAGCAGTACATC.

About this clonotype itself: A read error may account for a junction end that differs from germline. The V and J genes are TRBV29-1 and TRBJ2-3; D possibly corresponds to TRBD2 (7 bases). The CDR3 covers 14 residues. The germline V gene has CDR1 SQVTM and CDR2 ANQGSEA. The CDR3 region is CNVAREAGADTQYF. The CDR3 coding sequence is TGCAACGTTGCCCGGGAGGCAGGGGCAGATACGCAGTACTTT.

In regard to this clonotype: It is likely a read error, because the conserved phenylalanine at the end of the CDR3 is missing. This rearrangement joins TRBV6-5 to TRBJ2-7; weak D call: TRBD1 (5 bases). The CDR3 spans 15 residues. CDR1 is MNHEY, CDR2 SVGAGI, per germline. The V end was cut by 0 bases, the J end by 7 bases, with 16 bases between. The CDR3 sequence: CASSYSGHQGHEQYL. CDR3 sequence (DNA): TGTGCCAGCAGTTACTCCGGGCACCAGGGCCATGAGCAGTACCTC.

Points on this clonotype: This may be a read error, as it is one base from a much larger clone. The chain joins TRBV6-1 to TRBJ1-6; no reliable D call. V was cut by 6 bases and J by 5 bases, with 2 bases left in between. This CDR3 is built from 11 residues. The germline V gene has CDR1 MNHNS and CDR2 SASEGT. The CDR3 DNA sequence: TGTGCCAGCAGGGATAATTCACCCCTCCACTTT. Its protein product is CASRDNSPLHF.

This clonotype was observed many times. The genes are TRBV7-3 and TRBJ1-2; D call uncertain. The V gene lost 5 bases and the J gene lost 1 base, with 8 bases spanning the gap. The length of the CDR3 is 13 residues. CDR1 is SGHTA and CDR2 is FQGTGA in the germline V gene. The CDR3 region is CASSPVGNYGYTF. The CDR3 nucleotides read TGTGCCAGCAGCCCCGTGGGTAACTATGGCTACACCTTC.

This clonotype was recorded at least ten times. The J gene is TRBJ2-7, the V gene TRBV5-5; TRBD1 might be the D (5 bases). The CDR3 is 13 amino acids. CDR1 is SGHKS, CDR2 YYEKEE, per germline (reference sequence). Trimming pared 0 bases from V and 3 bases from J, leaving 7 bases between. The chain's CDR3 is CASSLGQYYEQYF. CDR3 sequence (DNA): TGTGCCAGCAGCTTGGGACAGTACTACGAGCAGTACTTC.

DNA of the CDR3: TGTGCCAGCAGCTATGGGCAGGGGATAAATACGCAGTATTTT. This gives the protein CASSYGQGINTQYF. The chain combines TRBV11-3 with TRBJ2-3; TRBD1 is a possible D gene (6 bases). V dropped 4 bases and J dropped 7 bases, with 15 bases sitting between them. The germline CDR1 and CDR2 sequences are SGHNT and YENEEA. The CDR3 runs 14 residues. Together with reference TRBV11-3 and TRBJ2-3, the CDR3 gives the full variable domain: EAGVVQSPRYKIIEKKQPVAFWCNPISGHNTLYWYLQNLGQGPELLIRYENEEAVDDSQLPKDRFSAERLKGVDSTLKIQPAELGDSAVYLCASSYGQGINTQYFGPGTRLTVL.

Regarding this clonotype: A read error may account for a junction end that differs from germline. V and J are TRBV14 and TRBJ2-1; TRBD2 aligns across 8 bases. Germline values: CDR1 SGHDN, CDR2 FVKESK. The CDR3 is 15 amino acids. This chain's CDR3 is CASSQVQAGAREQLF. Here the CDR3 DNA reads TGTGCCAGCAGCCAAGTCCAAGCGGGAGCCCGGGAGCAGCTCTTC.

In regard to this clonotype: Germline and junction disagree at one end, which may indicate a read error. This chain uses TRBV24-1 with TRBJ2-2; D gene ambiguous. From germline, CDR1 is KGHDR and CDR2 SFDVKD. There are 15 residues in the CDR3. The CDR3 sequence: CATGDSRTNTGELFF. The CDR3 coding sequence is TGTGCCACCGGTGATTCCAGGACGAACACCGGGGAGCTGTTTTTT.

The CDR3 reads CASSEAGAAGRTTEAFF. The CDR3 nucleotides read TGTGCCAGCAGTGAAGCCGGTGCGGCAGGGCGTACCACTGAAGCTTTCTTT. The rearrangement links TRBV6-1 to TRBJ1-1; a weak D match, TRBD1 (5 bases). The CDR3 is 17 residues long. Per the germline V gene, CDR1 is MNHNS and CDR2 is SASEGT. Trimming removed 0 bases from V and 4 bases from J, with 18 bases in between.

This clonotype appeared a few times. A read error may explain this, as a much larger clone is one base away. The V call is TRBV28, the J call TRBJ2-5; 10 bases are a match to TRBD2. With 6 bases clipped from V and 7 bases from J, the junction kept 14 bases outside the gene matches. This CDR3 is built from 16 residues. Germline V gives CDR1 MDHEN, CDR2 SYDVKM. The CDR3 DNA sequence: TGTGCCAGCAGCCTAACTCCTAGCGGGAGATCTGGGACCCAGTACTTC. It specifies CASSLTPSGRSGTQYF.

This clonotype was found many times. The chain carries TRBV30 and TRBJ1-1; weak D call: TRBD1 (6 bases). V was clipped by 5 bases and J by 2 bases, with 12 bases between them. This CDR3 region has 13 residues. Germline V gene data show CDR1 as GTSNPN and CDR2 as SVGIG (reference sequence). CDR3 loop: CAWSGHFNTEAFF. As DNA, the CDR3 is TGTGCCTGGTCGGGACACTTTAACACTGAAGCTTTCTTT.

Worth noting for this clonotype: Since a much larger clone is just one base distant, this may be a read error. The chain has TRBV5-4 and TRBJ1-1; D call uncertain. This CDR3 region has 13 residues. Germline assignment: CDR1 SGHNT and CDR2 YYREEE (reference sequence). V shed 0 bases and J shed 5 bases, with 8 bases lying between them. The CDR3 here is CASSLDGKTEAFF. The CDR3 DNA is TGTGCCAGCAGCTTGGACGGGAAAACTGAAGCTTTCTTT.

In its sample, this clonotype was seen many times. The junction differs from germline at one of its ends, possibly a read error. The V and J genes are TRBV14 and TRBJ2-1; D remains unclear. The CDR3 totals 14 residues. Germline V gene lookup returns CDR1 SGHDN and CDR2 FVKESK. The CDR3 loop reads CAGSTDGPRNEQFF. The CDR3 nucleotides are TGTGCCGGCAGTACCGACGGGCCTCGCAATGAGCAGTTCTTC.

The table lists this clonotype with a count of one. A junction boundary mismatches the germline segment, possibly from a read error. The chain is built from TRBV30 and TRBJ2-2, with D maybe TRBD2 (6 bases). Germline-derived CDR1 and CDR2 are GTSNPN and SVGIG (reference sequence). This CDR3 is 17 amino acids long. This chain's CDR3 is CAWKGWGSGSTPGGLFF. The CDR3 DNA follows: TGTGCCTGGAAAGGCTGGGGAAGCGGGTCAACACCCGGGGGGCTGTTTTTT.

The chain has TRBV5-1 and TRBJ2-5, with 11 bases matching TRBD2. The CDR3 runs 16 residues. Germline V gives CDR1 SGHRS, CDR2 YFSETQ. V was clipped by 2 bases and J by 7 bases; unmatched bases: 10. The CDR3 region has the DNA TGCGCCAGCAGCTTAGGGACTAGCGGCCCCGAAGGGACCCAGTACTTC. It is translated as CASSLGTSGPEGTQYF.

As regards this clonotype: The CDR3 does not end in the conserved phenylalanine or tryptophan, so this is likely a read error. The V gene is TRBV28, the J gene TRBJ2-1; 8 bases line up with TRBD2. V lost 5 bases and J lost 7; bases outside the gene matches: 19. The CDR3 has 18 amino acids. CDR1 is MDHEN, CDR2 SYDVKM, per germline. The CDR3 sequence: CASSRNGLTGGPLNEQFL. The DNA for the CDR3 is TGTGCCAGCAGTAGGAATGGACTAACGGGAGGGCCTCTTAATGAGCAGTTCCTC.

In its sample, this clonotype was seen many times. V and J are TRBV6-2 or TRBV6-3 and TRBJ2-7; 11 bases fit TRBD1. This CDR3 is 14 amino acids long. V shed 7 bases, J shed 5 bases, and the junction held 7 bases outside the gene matches. Germline lookup yields CDR1 MNHEY and CDR2 SVGEGT. DNA for the CDR3: TGTGCCAGCACGGAGCGGACAGGGGGCGACGAGCAGTACTTC. Translating it yields CASTERTGGDEQYF.

This clonotype was counted many times. The V gene is TRBV10-3, the J gene TRBJ1-3; D might be TRBD1 (5 bases). Deletions cut 0 bases from V and 7 bases from J, with 13 bases between. The CDR3 consists of 15 residues. CDR1 is ENHRY, CDR2 SYGVKD, per germline. The CDR3 coding sequence is TGTGCCATCAGTGAGTCACAGGCCACTCTGAACACCATATATTTT. Amino acids: CAISESQATLNTIYF.

The gene calls are TRBV20-1 and TRBJ1-1; TRBD1 matches at 10 bases. Per the germline V gene, CDR1 is DFQATT and CDR2 is SNEGSKA (reference sequence). This CDR3 comprises 13 residues. The J segment lost 9 bases and the V segment lost 3 bases, leaving 7 bases of the junction unmatched. CDR3 residues: CSARTGGNTKAFF. The CDR3 region has the DNA TGCAGTGCTAGGACAGGGGGCAATACTAAAGCTTTCTTT.